The 19 T cell receptor beta chains listed next were all sequenced from one sample in a study of post-analysis software for immune sequencing data. Study observations and caveats: Patients carried 4 or 5 TRBV segments more frequently than controls did, and TRBV5-6, TRBV5-1 and TRBV20-1 were among them.

Their specific antigens are unknown. Included in the TCR beta cDNA libraries were unique molecular identifiers. TCRdb redid the calling of the PCR reads with MiXCR, one entry per CDR3 protein. In the table there are 150,000 to 200,000 distinct CDR3 sequences, 30% of which are singletons. The sample consisted of blood. The receptors were sampled from a girl aged 5 to 17 with multiple sclerosis.

The sample holds many counts of this clonotype. The chain has TRBV5-1 and TRBJ2-3; TRBD1 aligns across 10 bases. V dropped 3 bases and J dropped 4; count of bases not matched to a gene: 11. CDR1 is SGHRS, CDR2 YFSETQ, per germline. The CDR3 consists of 17 residues. CDR3 in DNA: TGCGCCAGCAGCTCCGGGACAGGGGCGGTATGGGCAGATACGCAGTATTTT. Protein: CASSSGTGAVWADTQYF.

The chain employs TRBV5-1 and TRBJ2-5, with D hard to call. This CDR3 comprises 14 residues. CDR1 is SGHRS and CDR2 is YFSETQ in the germline V gene. Trimming pared 3 bases from V and 4 bases from J, leaving 13 bases between. CDR3 bases: TGCGCCAGCAGCTGGGGAAACCTGCGAGAGACCCAGTACTTC. Protein sequence: CASSWGNLRETQYF.

The chain links TRBV7-8 to TRBJ2-7; D is perhaps TRBD1 (7 bases). The CDR3 sequence is 15 residues long. Germline V gives CDR1 SGHVS, CDR2 FQNEAQ. The ends were cut back, 5 bases at V and 11 bases at J, with 25 bases in the middle. CDR3 protein: CASSPTARGVWMEYF. CDR3 sequence (DNA): TGTGCCAGCAGCCCGACGGCCAGGGGGGTTTGGATGGAGTACTTC.

Comments on this clonotype: A much larger clonotype is one base distant, so this may be a read error. The V and J genes are TRBV4-1 and TRBJ2-1; 11 bases are shared with TRBD2. This CDR3 region has 18 residues. From germline, CDR1 is MGHRA and CDR2 YSYEKL. In nucleotides, the CDR3 is TGCGCCAGCAGTCCGGGACTAGCGGCGTTTTTTTCCTACAATGGGCAGTTCTTC. Translating it yields CASSPGLAAFFSYNGQFF.

For this clonotype: The conserved final phenylalanine or tryptophan is absent from the CDR3, which likely points to a read error. The chain uses TRBV5-6 and TRBJ2-2; 7 nucleotides match TRBD2. The length of the CDR3 is 15 residues. The trim removed 3 bases at V and 2 bases at J, leaving 4 bases unmatched. The germline gives CDR1 SGHDT, CDR2 YYEEEE. In nucleotides, the CDR3 is TGTGCCAGCAGCTCCGGGACTACTAACACCGGGGAGCTGTTTGTT. Its translation is CASSSGTTNTGELFV.

In its sample, this clonotype was seen once. CDR3 residues: CASSSLLDPDTQYF. The CDR3 DNA reads as TGTGCCAGCAGCTCCTTACTAGATCCGGATACGCAGTATTTT. The J gene is TRBJ2-3, the V gene TRBV5-5; weak D call: TRBD2 (5 bases). Trimming pared 3 bases from V and 6 bases from J, leaving 14 bases between. CDR1 and CDR2 from the germline V gene are SGHKS and YYEKEE (reference sequence). The CDR3 has 14 residues.

This clonotype appeared a single time. V gene TRBV27 combines with J gene TRBJ2-7; D possibly corresponds to TRBD1 (6 bases). CDR1 is MNHEY, CDR2 SMNVEV, per germline (reference sequence). The CDR3 covers 12 residues. Trimming took 5 bases from V and 9 from J, leaving 14 bases between them. The CDR3 loop reads CASSPPQGTQYF. DNA for the CDR3: TGTGCCAGCAGTCCACCACAGGGAACGCAGTACTTC.

This clonotype has a single count. V and J are TRBV4-2 and TRBJ2-7; D is ambiguous. The J call may be wrong; the DNA end is better matched by TRBJ2-4. Germline-derived CDR1 and CDR2 are LGHNA and YNFKEQ. The CDR3 consists of 13 residues. CDR3 sequence reads: CASSLEMVDIQYF. The CDR3 nucleotides read TGTGCCAGCAGCCTAGAAATGGTAGACATTCAGTACTTC.

At least ten counts were recorded for this clonotype. The rearrangement uses TRBV6-6 and TRBJ2-7, with TRBD2 matching 11 bases. Unmatched junction bases numbered 11, after V lost 7 bases and J lost 6 bases. CDR1 is MNHNY and CDR2 is SVGAGI in the germline V gene (reference sequence). This CDR3 is 15 amino acids long. The CDR3 DNA follows: TGTGCCAGCACCTGGAGACTAGCGGGGCCCATCGAGCAGTACTTC. This gives the protein CASTWRLAGPIEQYF.

This chain joins TRBV7-6 and TRBJ2-2, with D possibly TRBD1 on 6 matching bases. The CDR3 length is 17 residues. The V and J ends lost 4 bases and 4 bases respectively, with 19 bases between them. Germline CDR1 and CDR2: SGHVS and FNYEAQ. CDR3 in amino acids: CASSSSRGRGSTGELFF. The CDR3 nucleotides are TGTGCCAGCAGCTCCTCACGCGGCAGGGGTTCCACCGGGGAGCTGTTTTTT.

The chain is built from TRBV4-2 and TRBJ1-6, with 7 bases fitting TRBD1. Germline V gene sequence: CDR1 LGHNA, CDR2 YNFKEQ. Trimming cost V 0 bases and J 8 bases; bases outside gene matches: 4. The CDR3 totals 15 residues. The CDR3 coding sequence is TGTGCCAGCAGCCAAGACGGAACAGGGGATTCACCCCTCCACTTT. Encoded protein: CASSQDGTGDSPLHF.

The rearrangement joins TRBV13 to TRBJ2-5; D perhaps matches TRBD2 (6 bases). The J call may be in error: the DNA end matches TRBJ2-7 better. Germline V gives CDR1 PRHDT, CDR2 FYEKMQ (reference sequence). The CDR3 is 18 residues long. The CDR3 sequence is CASSLTHRRGGPLHEQYF. The CDR3 DNA reads TGTGCCAGCAGCTTAACACATCGTCGGGGAGGCCCCCTCCACGAGCAGTACTTC.

This clonotype was observed a single time. The chain uses TRBV7-9 and TRBJ1-1, with D unresolved. Trimming stripped 0 bases from V and 5 bases from J, with 19 bases between. This CDR3 region has 17 residues. CDR1 is SEHNR and CDR2 is FQNEAQ in the germline V gene (reference sequence). Written as DNA, the CDR3 is TGTGCCAGCAGCTTAGCGACAATCGGCCCCCGGAGGACTGAAGCTTTCTTT. It translates to CASSLATIGPRRTEAFF.

The chain couples TRBV2 to TRBJ2-7; 7 bases map to TRBD2. The germline CDR1 and CDR2 sequences are SNHLY and FYNNEI. Trimming cost V 7 bases and J 2 bases; bases outside gene matches: 5. The CDR3 is 13 amino acids. CDR3 loop: CASMIAGAYEQYF. As DNA, the CDR3 is TGTGCCAGCATGATTGCGGGAGCCTACGAGCAGTACTTC.

The J gene is TRBJ1-2, the V gene TRBV7-8; D unresolved. The CDR3 has 17 residues. Germline assignment: CDR1 SGHVS and CDR2 FQNEAQ. V was trimmed by 2 bases and J by 1 base, leaving 17 bases between them. CDR3 nucleotide sequence: TGTGCCAGCAGCTTAAAGGCTTTGGGAAAGTTTAACTATGGCTACACCTTC. It is translated as CASSLKALGKFNYGYTF.

Turning to this clonotype: At one of its ends the junction is not consistent with the germline gene, which may arise from a read error. V gene TRBV4-1 combines with J gene TRBJ2-7; D may be TRBD1 (6 bases). Germline V lookup: CDR1 MGHRA, CDR2 YSYEKL. The CDR3 has 13 amino acids. CDR3 protein: CASSRTVSYGQYF. Written as DNA, the CDR3 is TGCGCCAGCAGCCGGACAGTCTCCTACGGGCAGTACTTC.

This clonotype was counted ten times or more. V is TRBV6-6 and J is TRBJ2-1; 10 bases agree with TRBD2. The CDR3 has 15 amino acids. The V gene end was trimmed by 6 bases and the J gene end by 1 base; junction bases not matched to a gene: 3. Germline V gene sequence: CDR1 MNHNY, CDR2 SVGAGI (reference sequence). The chain's CDR3 is CASRILAGSYNEQFF. The CDR3, as DNA: TGTGCCAGCAGGATACTAGCGGGGTCCTACAATGAGCAGTTCTTC.

This clonotype was detected many times. The V and J genes are TRBV4-1 and TRBJ1-5; 7 bases are a match to TRBD1. Germline-derived CDR1 and CDR2 are MGHRA and YSYEKL. J lost 6 bases, V lost 4 bases, and 12 bases had no gene match. This CDR3 is built from 16 residues. The CDR3 spells CASSRYITGEGQPQHF. In DNA, the CDR3 is TGCGCCAGCAGCCGTTATATAACAGGGGAAGGTCAGCCCCAGCATTTT.

In this sample, this clonotype turned up many times. This sequence joins TRBV20-1 and TRBJ1-6; 7 bases are a match to TRBD1. The CDR3 is made up of 12 amino acids. CDR1 is DFQATT, CDR2 SNEGSKA, per germline (reference sequence). The V segment lost 6 bases and the J segment 6 bases; nucleotides outside the gene matches: 2. The CDR3 bases are TGCAGTGCCGGGACAGTTAATTCACCCCTCCACTTT. Its translation is CSAGTVNSPLHF.